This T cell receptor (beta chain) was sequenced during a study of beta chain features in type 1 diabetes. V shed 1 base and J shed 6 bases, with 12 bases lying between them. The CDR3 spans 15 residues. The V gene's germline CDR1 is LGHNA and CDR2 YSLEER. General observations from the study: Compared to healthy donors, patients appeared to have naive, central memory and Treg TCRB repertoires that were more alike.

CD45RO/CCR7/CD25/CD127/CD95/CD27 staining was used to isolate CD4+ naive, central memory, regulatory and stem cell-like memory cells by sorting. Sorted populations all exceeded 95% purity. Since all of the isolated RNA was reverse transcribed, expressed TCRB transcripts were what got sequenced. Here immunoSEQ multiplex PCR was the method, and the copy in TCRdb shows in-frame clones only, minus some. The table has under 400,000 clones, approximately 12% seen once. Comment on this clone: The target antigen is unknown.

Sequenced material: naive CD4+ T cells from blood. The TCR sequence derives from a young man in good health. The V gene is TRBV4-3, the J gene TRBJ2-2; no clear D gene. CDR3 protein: CASSQASLRAGELFF. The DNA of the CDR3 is TGCGCCAGCAGCCAAGCAAGCCTCCGGGCCGGGGAGCTGTTTTTT.